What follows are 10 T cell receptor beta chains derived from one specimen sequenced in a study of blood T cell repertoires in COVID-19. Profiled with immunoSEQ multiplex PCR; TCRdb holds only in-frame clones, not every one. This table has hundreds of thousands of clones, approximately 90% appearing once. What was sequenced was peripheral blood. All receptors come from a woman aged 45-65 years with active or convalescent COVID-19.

CDR3 sequence: CASSQDPPQAKNIQYF. The CDR3 DNA reads as TGCGCCAGCAGCCAAGACCCGCCACAGGCCAAAAACATTCAGTACTTC. V gene TRBV4-1 combines with J gene TRBJ2-4; D gene uncertain. From germline, CDR1 is MGHRA and CDR2 YSYEKL. The V end lost 0 bases, the J end lost 1 base, and 10 bases lay between the germline ends. The length of the CDR3 is 16 residues.

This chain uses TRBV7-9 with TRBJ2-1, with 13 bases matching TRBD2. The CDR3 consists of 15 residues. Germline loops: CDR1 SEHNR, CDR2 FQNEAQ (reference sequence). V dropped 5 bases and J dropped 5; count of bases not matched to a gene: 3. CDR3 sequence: CASSLGLAGDNEQFF. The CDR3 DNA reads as TGTGCCAGCAGCCTCGGACTAGCGGGGGACAATGAGCAGTTCTTC.

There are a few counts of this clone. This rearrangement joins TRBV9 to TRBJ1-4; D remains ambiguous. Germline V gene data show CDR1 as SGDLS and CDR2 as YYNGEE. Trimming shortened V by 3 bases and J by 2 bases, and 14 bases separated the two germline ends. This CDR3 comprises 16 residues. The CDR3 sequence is CASSEVPGLTNEKLFF. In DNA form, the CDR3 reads TGTGCCAGCAGCGAAGTCCCGGGTTTGACTAATGAAAAACTGTTTTTT. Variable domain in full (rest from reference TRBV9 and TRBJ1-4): DSGVTQTPKHLITATGQRVTLRCSPRSGDLSVYWYQQSLDQGLQFLIQYYNGEERAKGNILERFSAQQFPDLHSELNLSSLELGDSALYFCASSEVPGLTNEKLFFGSGTQLSVL.

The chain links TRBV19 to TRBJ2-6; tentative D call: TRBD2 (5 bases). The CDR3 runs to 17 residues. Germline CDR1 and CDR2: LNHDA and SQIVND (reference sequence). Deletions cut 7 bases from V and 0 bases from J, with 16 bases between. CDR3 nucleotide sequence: TGTGCCAGTAACTCCCGGGATCTGACCTCTGGGGCCAACGTCCTGACTTTC. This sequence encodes CASNSRDLTSGANVLTF.

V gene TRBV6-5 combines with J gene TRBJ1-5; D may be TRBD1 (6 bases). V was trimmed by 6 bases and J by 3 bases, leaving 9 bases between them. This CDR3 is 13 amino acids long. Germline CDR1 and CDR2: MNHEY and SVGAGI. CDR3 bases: TGTGCCAGCAGCCGGGACAACAATCAGCCCCAGCATTTT. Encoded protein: CASSRDNNQPQHF.

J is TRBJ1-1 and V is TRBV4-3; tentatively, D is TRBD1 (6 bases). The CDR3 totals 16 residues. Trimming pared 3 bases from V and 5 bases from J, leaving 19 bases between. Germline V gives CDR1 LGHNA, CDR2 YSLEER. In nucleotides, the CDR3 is TGCGCCAGCAGCCAGGGGGCTCCTGGTAGACGGACTGAAGCTTTCTTT. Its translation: CASSQGAPGRRTEAFF.

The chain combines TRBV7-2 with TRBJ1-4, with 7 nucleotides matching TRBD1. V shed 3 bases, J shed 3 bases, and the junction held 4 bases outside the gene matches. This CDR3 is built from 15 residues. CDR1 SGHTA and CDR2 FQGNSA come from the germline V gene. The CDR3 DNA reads TGTGCCAGCAGCTTGACAGGGAGCGCTAATGAAAAACTGTTTTTT. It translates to CASSLTGSANEKLFF.

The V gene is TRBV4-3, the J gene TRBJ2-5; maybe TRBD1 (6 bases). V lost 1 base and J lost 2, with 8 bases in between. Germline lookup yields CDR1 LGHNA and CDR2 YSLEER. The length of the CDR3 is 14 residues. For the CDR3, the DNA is TGCGCCAGCAGCCAAGGGACAGCTCAAGAGACCCAGTACTTC. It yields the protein CASSQGTAQETQYF.

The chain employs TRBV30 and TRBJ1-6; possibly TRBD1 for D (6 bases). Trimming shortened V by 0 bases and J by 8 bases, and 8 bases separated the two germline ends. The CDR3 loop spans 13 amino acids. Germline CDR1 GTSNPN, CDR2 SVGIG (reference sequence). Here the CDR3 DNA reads TGTGCCTGGAGTGTGCAGGGGTATTCACCCCTCCACTTT. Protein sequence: CAWSVQGYSPLHF.

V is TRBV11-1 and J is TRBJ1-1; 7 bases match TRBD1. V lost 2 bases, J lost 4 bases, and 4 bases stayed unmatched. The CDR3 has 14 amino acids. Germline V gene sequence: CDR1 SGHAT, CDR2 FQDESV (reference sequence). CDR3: CASSLSRGVTEAFF. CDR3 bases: TGTGCCAGCAGCTTATCCAGGGGGGTCACTGAAGCTTTCTTT.